The T cell receptor (beta chain) under discussion was sequenced for a study of T-cell reconstitution after alpha-beta-depleted transplantation in children listed by TCRdb under 2016. Background on the whole study: T-cell immune reconstitution after TCRalphabeta/CD19-depleted allogeneic hematopoietic cell transplantation in children was quantitatively tracked in the study by means of TCR repertoire profiling. Here is what the overall study found, with its caveats: Hyperexpanded clone frequencies declined over subsequent months; after one year, T-cell counts and TCRbeta diversity were mostly attributed to newly produced T cells. In some patients, the high TCRbeta diversity seen at day 60 was put down to recipient T cells and intrathymic progenitors that had survived conditioning. About two months after transplant, the apparently early recovery of alphabetaT-cell counts reportedly depended on just several hundred clones that had expanded rapidly and came from non-depleted graft cells.

Concerning this clonotype: Its antigen is unknown. The input lacks base qualities; no much larger clone sits a single base away.

The protocol used for the library was PCR. The reads were generated on an Illumina HiSeq 2500. Molecular barcoding was employed in the preparation of TCR libraries, with unique molecular identifiers being used to normalize TCRbeta repertoire quantification. Starting from the raw public reads, TCRdb applied fastp trimming at Q25, assembled clones with MiXCR and retained in-frame beta chains. Rows with one shared CDR3 protein collapse into an entry with the most common genes and DNA. Across this sample there are 450,000 to 600,000 distinct CDR3 sequences, with approximately 13% seen only once. The ten largest clones capture about 2.2% of the sample. Reading the label with the study, this specimen's treatment or condition is: allogeneic hematopoietic cell transplantation with graft depleted of TCRalphabeta T cells and CD19 B cells. The children who served as transplant recipients had been given grafts of TCRalphabeta/CD19-depleted allogeneic hematopoietic cells.

The CDR3 runs 18 amino acids, cysteine and phenylalanine included. Kept here is only the CDR3 DNA, which spans 54 bases and is read in frame from base 1. V is shortened by 0 bases, J by 2 bases, and the region joining them spans 16 bases. CDR1 MNHEY and CDR2 SVGAGI are derived from the germline V gene. This chain is built from TRBV6-5 and TRBJ1-4; the D gene is perhaps TRBD1, from 5 matching bases. The specimen comprised PBMCs, mostly from graft donor cells, sampled 360 days after TCRalphabeta/CD19-depleted stem cell transplant. This TCR was sampled from a male patient aged 10 to 17 who had a stem cell transplant for acute myeloid leukemia, so the T cells may come from the graft donor. The CDR3 sequence is CASSYSKAGRCTNEKLFF. DNA sequence: TGTGCCAGCAGTTACTCGAAGGCAGGGCGCTGCACTAATGAAAAACTGTTTTTT.